Following are 21 T cell receptor beta chains from one sample sequenced in a study of T cell changes during pregnancy in multiple sclerosis. Sequencing used immunoSEQ multiplex PCR; TCRdb keeps in-frame clones, though not all of them. This sample carries 80,000 to 100,000 clones, 91% of them seen once, and the ten largest clones take around 1.7%. Specimen: peripheral blood, collected after pregnancy. The receptors were sampled from a female donor in good health, enrolled as a control in a pregnancy study.

The chain recombines TRBV11-2 with TRBJ1-5; possible D gene TRBD1, 6 bases. CDR1 SGHAT and CDR2 FQNNGV come from the germline V gene. The V end was cut by 5 bases, the J end by 2 bases, with 16 bases between. This CDR3 is built from 16 residues. This CDR3 reads CASSPGHTPRNQPQHF. CDR3 in DNA: TGTGCCAGCAGCCCGGGACATACCCCTCGCAATCAGCCCCAGCATTTT. The full variable domain, with the rest looked up from reference TRBV11-2 and TRBJ1-5, is EAGVAQSPRYKIIEKRQSVAFWCNPISGHATLYWYQQILGQGPKLLIQFQNNGVVDDSQLPKDRFSAERLKGVDSTLKIQPAKLEDSAVYLCASSPGHTPRNQPQHFGDGTRLSIL.

The chain links TRBV18 to TRBJ2-3; 8 nucleotides agree with TRBD2. V trimming: 6 bases; J trimming: 0 bases; junction bases outside the gene matches: 5. The CDR3 contains 15 residues. The germline V gene has CDR1 KGHSH and CDR2 LQKENI. CDR3 sequence: CASSHGGASTDTQYF. CDR3 DNA sequence: TGTGCCAGCTCCCACGGGGGGGCGAGCACAGATACGCAGTATTTT.

This chain uses TRBV6-6 with TRBJ2-7; 8 positions agree with TRBD2. CDR1 and CDR2 (germline): MNHNY, SVGAGI (reference sequence). The CDR3 has 16 amino acids. V shed 0 bases and J 1 base; nucleotides not matched to a gene: 5. In DNA, the CDR3 is TGTGCCAGCAGTTACTCGAGCGGGGGATCTTCCTACGAGCAGTACTTC. Its protein product is CASSYSSGGSSYEQYF.

This chain joins TRBV5-8 and TRBJ2-3; 8 nucleotides match TRBD1. Germline CDR1 and CDR2: SGHTS and YDEGEE. With 2 bases clipped from V and 2 bases from J, the junction kept 10 bases outside the gene matches. The CDR3 is made up of 17 amino acids. CDR3 amino acids: CASSFLTTGADTDTQYF. CDR3 bases: TGTGCCAGCAGCTTCTTAACGACAGGGGCTGACACAGATACGCAGTATTTT.

V usage is TRBV25-1 and J usage is TRBJ2-3, with 10 positions matching TRBD1. This CDR3 contains 16 residues. The V and J ends lost 7 bases and 4 bases, in that order; junction bases with no gene match: 11. Germline CDR1 reads MGHDK; CDR2 reads SYGVNS. CDR3 loop: CASTSGTGAIPDTQYF. The CDR3 nucleotides are TGTGCCAGCACCTCCGGGACAGGGGCAATTCCAGATACGCAGTATTTT.

The CDR3 DNA reads as TGTGCCAGCAGGCCCGGACAGGGGCTTAATGAAAAACTGTTTTTT. It translates to CASRPGQGLNEKLFF. V gene TRBV6-5 combines with J gene TRBJ1-4; 9 nucleotides line up with TRBD1. CDR1 is MNHEY, CDR2 SVGAGI, per germline. The CDR3 runs to 15 residues. Trimming removed 6 bases from V and 4 bases from J; junction bases left unmatched: 6.

The genes are TRBV10-3 and TRBJ1-1, with 7 bases aligning to TRBD1. J lost 1 base, V lost 6 bases, and 2 bases had no gene match. There are 13 residues in the CDR3. CDR1 and CDR2 (germline): ENHRY, SYGVKD. The CDR3 reads CAIRGQSNTEAFF. The CDR3 nucleotides are TGTGCCATCAGGGGACAGTCGAACACTGAAGCTTTCTTT.

The chain uses TRBV28 and TRBJ2-3; 7 bases map to TRBD1. Germline lookup yields CDR1 MDHEN and CDR2 SYDVKM. The CDR3 is made up of 15 amino acids. Trimming took 1 base from V and 5 from J; bases not matched to a gene: 6. As DNA, the CDR3 is TGTGCCAGCAGTTTATCGACCCCAGGGGGAGATACGCAGTATTTT. It is translated as CASSLSTPGGDTQYF. Using reference TRBV28 and TRBJ2-3 for the parts outside the CDR3, the full variable domain is DVKVTQSSRYLVKRTGEKVFLECVQDMDHENMFWYRQDPGLGLRLIYFSYDVKMKEKGDIPEGYSVSREKKERFSLILESASTNQTSMYLCASSLSTPGGDTQYFGPGTRLTVL.

The chain joins TRBV28 to TRBJ2-7; perhaps TRBD2 as D (5 bases). The CDR3 has 17 amino acids. Germline CDR1 MDHEN, CDR2 SYDVKM. The V and J ends lost 6 bases and 0 bases respectively, with 21 bases between them. The CDR3 loop is CASSGPRSRRASYEQYF. The DNA for the CDR3 is TGTGCCAGCAGCGGCCCACGAAGTAGGCGGGCCTCCTACGAGCAGTACTTC.

This chain connects TRBV13 to TRBJ1-1; D is unclear. The V and J ends lost 4 bases and 1 base respectively, with 7 bases between them. Germline CDR1 and CDR2: PRHDT and FYEKMQ (reference sequence). The CDR3 has 13 amino acids. For the CDR3, the DNA is TGTGCCAGCAGCTCCCTCGGGAACACTGAAGCTTTCTTT. Translating it yields CASSSLGNTEAFF.

The J gene is TRBJ1-4, the V gene TRBV9; 9 nucleotides line up with TRBD1. This CDR3 region has 15 residues. V dropped 3 bases and J dropped 7; count of bases not matched to a gene: 7. Germline V gene data show CDR1 as SGDLS and CDR2 as YYNGEE. This CDR3 is CASSATGGGSEKLFF. The CDR3 DNA sequence: TGTGCCAGCAGCGCTACAGGGGGCGGGAGTGAAAAACTGTTTTTT.

The chain carries TRBV23-1 and TRBJ2-7; the D gene is possibly TRBD1 (6 bases). Being an ORF, TRBV23-1 has a function that is uncertain. Trimming took off 2 bases at V and 5 bases at J, with 16 bases between the two ends. The CDR3 has 15 residues. CDR3 DNA: TGCGCCAGCAGTCAACCGGGACACGGATGCCACGAGCAGTACTTC. This codes for CASSQPGHGCHEQYF.

The chain joins TRBV2 to TRBJ2-7, with unresolved D. Germline CDR1 SNHLY, CDR2 FYNNEI. CDR3 size: 11 residues. CDR3 in amino acids: CVLLEMGEQYF. As DNA, the CDR3 is TGTGTCCTCCTAGAGATGGGCGAGCAGTACTTC.

This chain connects TRBV6-1 to TRBJ2-7; D might be TRBD1 (6 bases). CDR3 size: 15 residues. Germline V lookup: CDR1 MNHNS, CDR2 SASEGT. Trimming stripped 1 base from V and 2 bases from J, with 12 bases between. CDR3 in amino acids: CASSEVTWGPYEQYF. In DNA form, the CDR3 reads TGTGCCAGCAGTGAAGTGACCTGGGGGCCCTACGAGCAGTACTTC.

This clone showed up just once. The chain has TRBV15 and TRBJ2-7; D perhaps matches TRBD2 (6 bases). V gave up 0 bases and J gave up 0 bases, with 9 bases separating them. The CDR3 sequence is 15 residues long. CDR1 is LNHNV and CDR2 is YYDKDF in the germline V gene (reference sequence). The chain's CDR3 is CATSRDLGGSYEQYF. CDR3 nucleotide sequence: TGTGCCACCAGCAGAGATTTGGGAGGCTCCTACGAGCAGTACTTC. The variable domain in full, with the rest retrieved from reference TRBV15 and TRBJ2-7, is DAMVIQNPRYQVTQFGKPVTLSCSQTLNHNVMYWYQQKSSQAPKLLFHYYDKDFNNEADTPDNFQSRRPNTSFCFLDIRSPGLGDTAMYLCATSRDLGGSYEQYFGPGTRLTVT.

Here the CDR3 reads CASSLAPDQPQHF. In DNA form, the CDR3 reads TGTGCCAGCAGCTTGGCCCCGGATCAGCCCCAGCATTTT. V and J are TRBV5-6 and TRBJ1-5; D unclear. Germline CDR1 reads SGHDT; CDR2 reads YYEEEE. V was clipped by 0 bases and J by 5 bases, with 6 bases between them. The CDR3 runs 13 residues.

The chain combines TRBV2 with TRBJ1-3; D ambiguous. The germline V gene encodes CDR1 SNHLY and CDR2 FYNNEI. V lost 4 bases and J 1 base, leaving 8 bases between the germline ends. This CDR3 is built from 14 residues. Written as DNA, the CDR3 is TGTGCCAGCAGTGTAGAAGCGTCTGGAAACACCATATATTTT. It codes for CASSVEASGNTIYF.

The chain joins TRBV9 to TRBJ2-3, with D maybe TRBD2 (6 bases). The length of the CDR3 is 16 residues. The V gene's germline CDR1 is SGDLS and CDR2 YYNGEE. V lost 4 bases and J 4 bases, leaving 19 bases between the germline ends. The CDR3 DNA is TGTGCCAGCAGCCCGGGACTGGATGACTATGCAGATACGCAGTATTTT. Protein sequence: CASSPGLDDYADTQYF.

V gene TRBV6-6 combines with J gene TRBJ2-3; TRBD2 agrees at 9 bases. The CDR3 runs to 16 residues. Germline CDR1 MNHNY, CDR2 SVGAGI (reference sequence). The V segment lost 5 bases and the J segment 7 bases; nucleotides outside the gene matches: 13. The CDR3 sequence: CASSLVTSGIGYTQYF. The CDR3 DNA follows: TGTGCCAGCAGTCTCGTGACTAGCGGTATTGGATATACGCAGTATTTT.

The gene calls are TRBV11-2 and TRBJ1-4; a possible D gene is TRBD1 (5 bases). Trimming shortened V by 2 bases and J by 0 bases, and 7 bases separated the two germline ends. The CDR3 totals 15 residues. Germline assignment: CDR1 SGHAT and CDR2 FQNNGV. The CDR3 DNA reads TGTGCCAGCAGCTTACCGGGGGCAACTAATGAAAAACTGTTTTTT. Protein: CASSLPGATNEKLFF.

This sequence joins TRBV6-6 and TRBJ1-4, with 8 positions matching TRBD1. The CDR3 has 16 residues. J gave up 0 bases and V 6 bases, and 6 bases lay outside the gene matches. Germline CDR1 is MNHNY and CDR2 is SVGAGI (reference sequence). The CDR3 protein is CASRSGGETTNEKLFF. The CDR3 region has the DNA TGTGCCAGCAGATCAGGGGGCGAGACAACTAATGAAAAACTGTTTTTT.